The clone carrying this T cell receptor beta chain was seen only once. The antigen remains undetermined. CD45RA-negative memory and CD45RA+ naive subsets were split from the CD4+ cells. These data are taken from a study of shared clonotypes between healthy human individuals. For the study at large: Three CD4 naive, three CD4 memory, two CD8 naive and one CD8 memory plate were used per donor. Study observations and caveats: A few donors held 5% to 5.5% of naive CD4 clonotypes in common.

TCRdb keeps only in-frame clones here, not all; method: immunoSEQ multiplex PCR. The sample has fewer than 1.6 million clones, 97% to 99% seen once. The CDR3 has 13 residues. V shed 7 bases, J shed 3 bases, and the junction held 3 bases outside the gene matches. The germline gives CDR1 WSHSY, CDR2 SAAADI. The V and J genes are TRBV10-2 and TRBJ1-1; 9 bases are a match to TRBD1. The sample consisted of naive CD4+ T cells sorted from blood. As for subset: CD45RA+ positively selected. The source of this sequence is a man under 40 in good health. The chain's CDR3 is CASNDRGDTEAFF. CDR3 bases: TGCGCCAGCAATGACAGGGGGGACACTGAAGCTTTCTTT.